This TCR beta chain was found in a study of vaccination and CD4 T cells after COVID-19. Study conclusions and caveats: 304 of 307 vaccine-specific clones from convalescent patients were spike mono-reactive.

The Oncomine TCR Beta short-read assay was applied to DNA of cultured CD4+ T cells. TCRdb called the PCR reads again in MiXCR, with one record for every CDR3 protein. The data show roughly 7,900 distinct CDR3 sequences, with more than 20% seen just once and 20% to 25% held by the top ten. About this clonotype itself: Its antigen is currently unknown.

The treatment denotes: approximately 9-day PBMC culture with coronavirus spike peptide pools or control peptides (ViraFEST assay). With roughly 10 ug/ml peptide pools and roughly 9.4 IU/ml IL-2, PBMCs were cultured at approximately 2 million per well. With 4 bases clipped from V and 6 bases from J, the junction kept 6 bases outside the gene matches. The CDR3 is 13 residues long. The germline CDR1 and CDR2 sequences are SGHRS and YFSETQ. This clonotype was sampled from a human donor with COVID-19. V usage is TRBV5-1 and J usage is TRBJ2-7; 8 bases align to TRBD1. What was sequenced was cultured CD4+ T cells from blood. CDR3 protein: CASSKGQVGEQYF. The CDR3 DNA is TGCGCCAGCAGCAAGGGACAGGTGGGCGAGCAGTACTTC.